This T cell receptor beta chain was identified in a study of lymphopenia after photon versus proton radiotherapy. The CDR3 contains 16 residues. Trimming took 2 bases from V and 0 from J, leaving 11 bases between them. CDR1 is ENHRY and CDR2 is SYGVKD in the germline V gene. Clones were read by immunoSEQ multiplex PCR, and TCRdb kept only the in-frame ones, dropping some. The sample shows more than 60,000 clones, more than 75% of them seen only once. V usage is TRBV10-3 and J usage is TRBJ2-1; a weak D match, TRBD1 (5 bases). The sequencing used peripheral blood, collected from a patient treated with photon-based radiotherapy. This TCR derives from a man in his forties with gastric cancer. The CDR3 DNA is TGTGCCATCAGTGAGAGGGGCGGAAGCTCCTACAATGAGCAGTTCTTC. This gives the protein CAISERGGSSYNEQFF.